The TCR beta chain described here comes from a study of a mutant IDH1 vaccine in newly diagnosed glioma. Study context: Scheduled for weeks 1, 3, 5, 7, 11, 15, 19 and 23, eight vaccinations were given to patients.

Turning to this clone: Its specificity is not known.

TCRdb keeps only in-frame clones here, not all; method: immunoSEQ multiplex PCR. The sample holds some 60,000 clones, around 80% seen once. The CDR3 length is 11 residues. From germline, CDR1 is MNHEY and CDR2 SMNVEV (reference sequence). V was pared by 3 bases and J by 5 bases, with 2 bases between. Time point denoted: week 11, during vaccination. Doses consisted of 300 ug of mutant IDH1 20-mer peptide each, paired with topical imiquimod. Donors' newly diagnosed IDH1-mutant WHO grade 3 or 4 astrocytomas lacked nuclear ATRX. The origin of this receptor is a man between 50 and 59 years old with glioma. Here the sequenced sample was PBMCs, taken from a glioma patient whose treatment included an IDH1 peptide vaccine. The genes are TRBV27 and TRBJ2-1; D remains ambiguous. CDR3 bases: TGTGCCAGCAGTTTCCACAATGAGCAGTTCTTC. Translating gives CASSFHNEQFF.